The T cell receptor (beta chain) under discussion was sequenced for a study of blood T cell repertoires in COVID-19. Looking at the study overall: Samples representing acute and convalescent COVID-19 were sourced from the United States, Italy and Spain. T cells, B-cell-depleted T cells, or PBMCs supplied cDNA or gDNA.

The CDR3 has 13 amino acids. V lost 0 bases and J 5 bases, leaving 7 bases between the germline ends. CDR1 and CDR2 (germline): LNHNV, YYDKDF (reference sequence). This clone was observed a handful of times. Original data processing: Reference gene primers were amplified, and this amplification served to estimate nucleated cell counts. Libraries were prepared by immunoSEQ multiplex PCR; TCRdb keeps only in-frame clonotypes and omits some of them. For V, J and clone size, that table is used; D and trimming come from the DNA. The sample carries about 180,000 clones, about 89% recorded once. The chain recombines TRBV15 with TRBJ2-5; unclear D gene. The sample consisted of peripheral blood. The clonotype originates from a man younger than 35 who had recovered from COVID-19. CDR3 in amino acids: CATSRDHGETQYF. DNA of the CDR3: TGTGCCACCAGCAGAGATCACGGGGAGACCCAGTACTTC. The full variable domain, its missing parts supplied by reference TRBV15 and TRBJ2-5, is DAMVIQNPRYQVTQFGKPVTLSCSQTLNHNVMYWYQQKSSQAPKLLFHYYDKDFNNEADTPDNFQSRRPNTSFCFLDIRSPGLGDTAMYLCATSRDHGETQYFGPGTRLLVL.